This T cell receptor (beta chain) comes out of a study of CD8+ T cells in alopecia areata (dated by TCRdb to 2016 to 2018). With regard to the full study: Treated patients were enrolled in an open-label pilot trial of oral tofacitinib, 5 to 10 mg twice daily, for moderate-to-severe alopecia areata. Patients stayed on tofacitinib for 6 to 18 months and then had 6 months of follow-up off drug so that delayed response and recurrence could be assessed. The SALT score, which quantifies the percentage of affected scalp surface area, was used to measure disease severity in treated patients. High-throughput TCRbeta sequencing was used to examine T cell clonal expansion in alopecia areata in both the C3H/HeJ mouse model and human patients. Human TCRbeta sequencing covered scalp tissue and sorted CD4+ and CD8+ peripheral blood T cells from patchy and totalis/universalis alopecia areata patients and healthy controls. Biopsies were taken from tofacitinib-treated patients at baseline and again at 4 and 24 weeks into treatment, and several of those patients also had a later scalp biopsy. Scalp clonality was compared across normal scalp (n=4), patchy alopecia areata scalp (n=8), and alopecia totalis/universalis scalp (n=8). RNA was obtained with the PAXgene miRNA kit for fixed scalp, the miRNeasy kit for PBMCs, and the RNeasy kit for mouse skin. Amplification of TCRbeta CDR3 regions was done by immunoSEQ multiplex PCR using 35 Vbeta forward primers and 13 Jbeta reverse primers.

Library preparation was by the immunoSEQ multiplex PCR assay. RNA was extracted from all samples and reverse transcribed into cDNA as template for TCR sequencing. First-strand cDNA was synthesized with SuperScript III using a 2:1 mix of oligo-dT and random hexamers. A synthetic immune receptor repertoire was used to measure amplification bias, and any remaining bias was corrected computationally. Concerning the study's data processing: Raw reads were preprocessed to remove errors, and CDR3 was defined by IMGT conventions from the conserved cysteine to phenylalanine. To get clonality, Shannon entropy was normalized by log2 of the number of productive unique TCRs and the result was subtracted from 1. Scalp TCRbeta sequences were cross-referenced with sorted blood CD4 and CD8 repertoires so that the CD4 or CD8 identity of scalp clones could be inferred. Held by TCRdb, this immuneACCESS table contains in-frame sequences only and omits some clones. Under half of the omission traces to an unresolved V gene where checked; the cause of the rest is unknown. V and J calls and clone size come straight from that table; D and trimming were deduced from the DNA. Within this sample are about 290,000 clones, with roughly 60% of them counted one time only. In total, the top ten clones hold under 2% of the sample.

Trimming removed 3 bases from V and 0 bases from J, leaving 7 bases between the germline ends. CDR3 length: 14 amino acids, cysteine to phenylalanine. Only CDR3 DNA remains: 42 bases, in frame from the first base. The germline V gene sets CDR1 to SGDLS and CDR2 to YYNGEE. On the study overall, not on this receptor specifically: Scalp clonality and the number of expanded CD8+ clones among the top 100 scalp clones were significantly decreased by tofacitinib. Many expanded lesional clones persisted in scalp and blood during tofacitinib treatment, which may partly explain relapse after stopping treatment. Resident alphabeta T cells in normal human skin are also sequenced, complicating scalp TCR repertoire analysis, unlike mouse skin dominated by gammadelta T cells. Because the treated cohort was small and included a single nonresponder, larger studies are needed to assess links between baseline CD8+ expansion and response. Compared with normal scalp, lesional scalp, particularly in alopecia totalis/universalis, had higher clonality and more expanded CD8+ clones, which suggests antigenic drive. Shared TCR sequences between patients were less evident than in mice, which may be partly attributable to HLA diversity in the patient population.

Regarding this clone: The specificity of this receptor is unknown. Base qualities were left out, and no much larger clone turns up one base away.

Taken with the paper, the label for time point translates to: less than 25 weeks on oral tofacitinib. Read against the paper, the sample's treatment or condition label means: oral pan-JAK inhibitor, 5-10 mg twice daily. Lesional scalp punch biopsies and peripheral blood were collected from alopecia areata patients. PBMCs were separated by density centrifugation and stained for CD3, CD4 and CD8, after which CD4+ and CD8+ T cells were sorted on a FACSAria. This chain is built from TRBV9 and TRBJ1-3; the D gene is possibly TRBD1, with 6 bases matching. The TCR was taken from a human donor with alopecia areata. The sample consisted of CD4+ T cells sorted from blood, taken at week 24, from a patient treated with tofacitinib. The CDR3 protein sequence reads: CASSGTASGNTIYF. The DNA sequence is as follows: TGTGCCAGCAGCGGGACAGCCTCTGGAAACACCATATATTTT. With the portions outside the CDR3 filled from the reference TRBV9 and TRBJ1-3 genes, the complete variable region becomes DSGVTQTPKHLITATGQRVTLRCSPRSGDLSVYWYQQSLDQGLQFLIQYYNGEERAKGNILERFSAQQFPDLHSELNLSSLELGDSALYFCASSGTASGNTIYFGEGSWLTVV.